This TCR beta chain was profiled in a study of cytomegalovirus exposure and HLA in healthy donors. For the study at large: Out of roughly 200 million T cells, an earlier analysis found more than 95 million unique TCR beta sequences in total. Findings and limits, study-wide: In a later analysis, TCR association rates varied by HLA locus: DRB1 most, HLA-C fewest.

This clone was recorded once. Its antigen is unknown. The germline V gene has CDR1 SGHVS and CDR2 FQNEAQ. V lost 1 base and J lost 0, with 13 bases in between. This CDR3 is built from 17 residues. PCR was performed using 60 Vbeta and 13 Jbeta primers. The protocol was immunoSEQ multiplex PCR, while the TCRdb copy is restricted to in-frame clones and leaves out a portion. The table has 85,000 to 120,000 clones, roughly four fifths seen once; the top ten hold about 1.6%. Material: PBMCs. The V gene is TRBV7-8, the J gene TRBJ2-1; no firm D call. The receptor was isolated from a man aged 50 to 59 in good health and CMV-seronegative. Written as DNA, the CDR3 is TGTGCCAGCAGCTTAGTCGCAGATCCGATCTCCTACAATGAGCAGTTCTTC. This gives the protein CASSLVADPISYNEQFF.